The source of this T cell receptor (beta chain) is a study of CD8 T cells in ankylosing spondylitis. General study findings and limits: Ankylosing spondylitis blood appeared to be characterized by a TCR beta motif of 8 or 9 highly homologous variants. Clones linked to disease were reported to show significant enrichment in matched ankylosing spondylitis synovial fluid.

5'-RACE, quantitative and with molecular barcodes, yielded the TCR beta libraries. TCRdb itself ran the 5' RACE reads through MiXCR, one entry per CDR3 protein. The sample contains tens of thousands of distinct CDR3 sequences, approximately 5% of which appear only once. CDR3 length equals 11 residues. Trimming took off 5 bases at V and 5 bases at J, with 4 bases between the two ends. The germline V gene has CDR1 SGHRS and CDR2 YFSETQ. This clonotype was observed many times. Its matching antigen is unknown. The chain links TRBV5-1 to TRBJ2-2; the D is unclear. The sequenced material came from blood, either unsorted or a sorted T cell fraction (not recorded which). The receptor was isolated from a male donor with ankylosing spondylitis or in good health (not recorded which). CDR3 DNA sequence: TGCGCCAGCAGAGGTACCGGGGAGCTGTTTTTT. Encoded protein: CASRGTGELFF.